The 15 T cell receptor beta chains in this list originate from one sample, sequenced in a study of T cell responses to AZD1222 COVID-19 vaccine. The table came from immunoSEQ multiplex PCR; TCRdb's copy has only in-frame clones and leaves some out. In the table there are just under 85,000 clones, 86% of which are singletons. The sample was peripheral blood, taken on day 0 of AZD1222 vaccination. Receptors originate from an adult in good health.

V usage is TRBV21-1 and J usage is TRBJ1-2; TRBD1 is the table's D call, not checked against the DNA. TRBV21-1 is an annotated pseudogene. CDR3 length: 20 amino acids. The CDR3 DNA reads TGTGCCAGCAGCAAAGTACCTCTCTGGCAGGGGATAGGGCCTAACTATGGCTACACCTTC. This sequence encodes CASSKVPLWQGIGPNYGYTF.

The CDR3 loop reads CASSTLRSDVKNYGYTF. CDR3 coding DNA: TGTGCCAGCAGTACTCTACGGTCGGACGTCAAAAACTATGGCTACACCTTC. The genes are TRBV11-2 and TRBJ1-2; D uncertain. The length of the CDR3 is 17 residues. The germline gives CDR1 SGHAT, CDR2 FQNNGV. V was clipped by 6 bases and J by 2 bases, with 22 bases between them.

V usage is TRBV19 and J usage is TRBJ1-4; a weak D match, TRBD1 (5 bases). Trimming removed 9 bases from V and 4 bases from J, with 18 bases in between. The CDR3 is 15 amino acids. Germline V gene lookup returns CDR1 LNHDA and CDR2 SQIVND (reference sequence). The CDR3 DNA reads as TGTGCCAGCACTACCCCAGGGTCGGGTAATGAAAAACTGTTTTTT. This codes for CASTTPGSGNEKLFF.

This chain uses TRBV28 with TRBJ2-1; D is tentatively TRBD1 or TRBD2 (6 bases each). There are 16 residues in the CDR3. Germline lookup yields CDR1 MDHEN and CDR2 SYDVKM. V lost 3 bases to trimming and J lost 2 bases, with 14 bases between them. The CDR3 sequence is CASSFVRGRTYNEQFF. CDR3 nucleotide sequence: TGTGCCAGCAGTTTTGTCCGGGGGCGGACCTACAATGAGCAGTTCTTC.

The J gene is TRBJ2-5, the V gene TRBV30, with D unresolved. V dropped 4 bases and J dropped 7 bases, with 22 bases sitting between them. Germline V gene sequence: CDR1 GTSNPN, CDR2 SVGIG (reference sequence). This CDR3 contains 15 residues. The CDR3 coding sequence is TGTGCCTGGACACCGAGACCGATCCCTTCGGGGACCCAGTACTTC. Protein: CAWTPRPIPSGTQYF.

V is TRBV2 and J is TRBJ2-7; 7 nucleotides align to TRBD2. The trim removed 2 bases at V and 9 bases at J, leaving 13 bases unmatched. Germline V gene sequence: CDR1 SNHLY, CDR2 FYNNEI. This CDR3 is 15 amino acids long. The CDR3 DNA follows: TGTGCCAGCAGTGAACTCGCTAGCGGAGACTTCGGGCAGTACTTC. Protein product: CASSELASGDFGQYF.

The chain couples TRBV7-9 to TRBJ1-6; D is undetermined. Per germline, CDR1 SEHNR and CDR2 FQNEAQ (reference sequence). The CDR3 has 14 residues. V was shortened by 3 bases and J by 9 bases, with 12 bases between the two germline ends. The CDR3 is CASSLALPGSPLHF. The CDR3 DNA reads as TGTGCCAGCAGCTTGGCCTTACCGGGTTCACCCCTCCACTTT.

The genes are TRBV5-1 and TRBJ1-6, with TRBD1 matching 12 bases. Germline V lookup: CDR1 SGHRS, CDR2 YFSETQ. CDR3 size: 16 residues. Trimming at V came to 0 bases and at J to 10 bases, leaving 5 bases not matched to a gene. The CDR3 sequence is CASSLGDRGRGSPLHF. The CDR3 bases are TGCGCCAGCAGCTTGGGGGACAGGGGGCGAGGATCACCCCTCCACTTT.

The chain has TRBV7-2 and TRBJ2-7; the D is unclear. This CDR3 comprises 14 residues. V was cut by 5 bases and J by 6 bases, with 17 bases left in between. CDR1 is SGHTA and CDR2 is FQGNSA in the germline V gene. DNA of the CDR3: TGTGCCAGCAGCGCAAACTCGCGGCTAGGCGAGCAGTACTTC. Translation gives CASSANSRLGEQYF.

DNA for the CDR3: TGTGCCAGCAGCTCATCAGGGTGGGGCACAGATACGCAGTATTTT. It specifies CASSSSGWGTDTQYF. The V call is TRBV28, the J call TRBJ2-3, with D possibly matching TRBD1 (5 bases). V lost 6 bases, J lost 1 base, and 14 bases lay in between. The CDR3 loop spans 15 amino acids. CDR1 and CDR2 from the germline V gene are MDHEN and SYDVKM. The whole variable domain, remainder taken from reference TRBV28 and TRBJ2-3, is DVKVTQSSRYLVKRTGEKVFLECVQDMDHENMFWYRQDPGLGLRLIYFSYDVKMKEKGDIPEGYSVSREKKERFSLILESASTNQTSMYLCASSSSGWGTDTQYFGPGTRLTVL.

The chain employs TRBV7-2 and TRBJ2-5; possibly TRBD1 or TRBD2 for D (5 bases each). Germline lookup yields CDR1 SGHTA and CDR2 FQGNSA. The CDR3 loop spans 14 amino acids. The V end was cut by 4 bases, the J end by 1 base, with 10 bases between. The CDR3 nucleotides are TGTGCCAGCAGCTCCCCGGGACCCCAAGAGACCCAGTACTTC. Residues: CASSSPGPQETQYF.

J is TRBJ1-1 and V is TRBV4-1; tentatively, D is TRBD1 (5 bases). CDR1 MGHRA and CDR2 YSYEKL come from the germline V gene. V dropped 1 base and J dropped 0 bases, with 12 bases sitting between them. The CDR3 has 16 amino acids. The DNA of the CDR3 is TGCGCCAGCAGCCAAGTTTCAGGGACCTTGAACACTGAAGCTTTCTTT. Translating gives CASSQVSGTLNTEAFF.

The genes are TRBV19 and TRBJ2-5; 9 bases are a match to TRBD1. This CDR3 spans 13 amino acids. The J segment lost 5 bases and the V segment lost 7 bases, leaving 5 bases of the junction unmatched. Germline CDR1 LNHDA, CDR2 SQIVND (reference sequence). In DNA form, the CDR3 reads TGTGCCAGTACCCGCACAGGGGGCGAGACCCAGTACTTC. Residues: CASTRTGGETQYF.

This clone was seen more than once but under ten times. Here the CDR3 DNA reads TGCGCCAGCAGAAATGGACAGGGGATATCTAACTATGGCTACACCTTC. The encoded protein is CASRNGQGISNYGYTF. The chain carries TRBV5-1 and TRBJ1-2, with 9 bases identical to TRBD1. The CDR3 consists of 16 residues. Unmatched junction bases numbered 8, after V lost 5 bases and J lost 0 bases. CDR1 and CDR2 from the germline V gene are SGHRS and YFSETQ.

The table lists this clone with a few counts. The rearrangement links TRBV11-2 to TRBJ2-1; D is unclear. CDR3 length equals 13 residues. V was pared by 0 bases and J by 7 bases, with 7 bases between. Germline V CDR1 and CDR2: SGHAT, FQNNGV. DNA for the CDR3: TGTGCCAGCAGCTTAGATCTTGGGAATGAGCAGTTCTTC. Translation gives CASSLDLGNEQFF.